The 30 T cell receptor beta chains below come from one sample, sequenced in a study of shared clonotypes between healthy human individuals. Using immunoSEQ multiplex PCR, the repertoire was profiled, and TCRdb retains in-frame clones only, with some absent. Of under 1 million clones in the sample, nearly 95% were seen once. CD45RO-negative, CCR7-selected cells formed the naive CD8 fraction, which excluded terminally differentiated effector memory CD45RA+ cells. Sequencing was performed on naive CD8+ T cells sorted from blood. These receptors were obtained from a man aged 30 to 39 in good health.

The CDR3 loop is CATARDGSTDTQYF. CDR3 bases: TGTGCCACCGCCCGGGACGGAAGCACAGATACGCAGTATTTT. The chain joins TRBV19 to TRBJ2-3, with D perhaps being TRBD1 or TRBD2 (5 bases each). CDR1 and CDR2 (germline): LNHDA, SQIVND (reference sequence). The CDR3 is made up of 14 amino acids. The ends were cut back, 10 bases at V and 0 bases at J, with 14 bases in the middle.

The chain couples TRBV18 to TRBJ1-1; 8 nucleotides agree with TRBD1. Germline V lookup: CDR1 KGHSH, CDR2 LQKENI. CDR3 length equals 15 residues. V dropped 4 bases and J dropped 0; count of bases not matched to a gene: 4. The CDR3 loop reads CASSLGTGMNTEAFF. For the CDR3, the DNA is TGTGCCAGCTCACTCGGGACAGGCATGAACACTGAAGCTTTCTTT.

This chain connects TRBV29-1 to TRBJ2-7; 7 bases align to TRBD1. This CDR3 contains 13 residues. The V gene's germline CDR1 is SQVTM and CDR2 ANQGSEA. J was trimmed by 1 base and V by 6 bases; bases with no gene match: 6. CDR3 in DNA: TGCAGCGTCACTGGACAGGATTCCTACGAGCAGTACTTC. Protein: CSVTGQDSYEQYF.

The rearrangement links TRBV18 to TRBJ2-3; tentatively, D is TRBD1 (5 bases). Trimming took off 1 base at V and 4 bases at J, with 12 bases between the two ends. CDR1 is KGHSH, CDR2 LQKENI, per germline. The CDR3 contains 15 residues. The CDR3 loop reads CASSPRITGADTQYF. The CDR3 DNA reads TGTGCCAGCTCACCACGTATAACAGGCGCAGATACGCAGTATTTT.

This chain connects TRBV10-3 to TRBJ1-2; no definite D call. Trimming took off 3 bases at V and 1 base at J, with 9 bases between the two ends. The germline gives CDR1 ENHRY, CDR2 SYGVKD. This CDR3 is built from 14 residues. CDR3 sequence: CAISEEELNYGYTF. The CDR3 bases are TGTGCCATCAGTGAAGAGGAACTTAACTATGGCTACACCTTC.

The V gene is TRBV4-1, the J gene TRBJ2-1; D possibly corresponds to TRBD2 (6 bases). Germline V gene sequence: CDR1 MGHRA, CDR2 YSYEKL. CDR3 length: 16 amino acids. Trimming removed 3 bases at V and 2 bases at J, with 14 bases between. Here the CDR3 DNA reads TGCGCCAGCAGCCATTCAACGGGACTCGCCTACAATGAGCAGTTCTTC. The encoded protein is CASSHSTGLAYNEQFF.

The CDR3 loop reads CASSLLVGTGEQFF. The DNA of the CDR3 is TGTGCCAGCAGTTTATTAGTTGGGACAGGAGAGCAGTTCTTC. The chain employs TRBV27 and TRBJ2-1; 8 bases map to TRBD1. CDR3 size: 14 residues. V trimming: 1 base; J trimming: 10 bases; junction bases outside the gene matches: 6. Germline-derived CDR1 and CDR2 are MNHEY and SMNVEV (reference sequence).

V is TRBV5-4 and J is TRBJ2-1; 16 positions match TRBD2. This CDR3 has 17 amino acids. J gave up 6 bases and V 7 bases, and 10 bases lay outside the gene matches. Germline V gives CDR1 SGHNT, CDR2 YYREEE (reference sequence). The CDR3 loop reads CASGPGLAGGPGNEQFF. The DNA for the CDR3 is TGTGCCAGCGGCCCGGGACTAGCGGGAGGGCCGGGCAATGAGCAGTTCTTC.

The chain combines TRBV5-5 with TRBJ2-3; D possibly corresponds to TRBD1 (5 bases). Germline V gene lookup returns CDR1 SGHKS and CDR2 YYEKEE (reference sequence). The CDR3 totals 14 residues. Trimming took off 4 bases at V and 1 base at J, with 10 bases between the two ends. Here the CDR3 reads CASSPTEGTDTQYF. The CDR3 region has the DNA TGTGCCAGCAGCCCGACAGAGGGCACAGATACGCAGTATTTT.

CDR3 sequence (DNA): TGTGCCAGCAGTGGTCGACTAGCGGGAGGAGGTGATACGCAGTATTTT. Translating it yields CASSGRLAGGGDTQYF. The chain is built from TRBV28 and TRBJ2-3, with TRBD2 matching 13 bases. The CDR3 totals 16 residues. V was pared by 5 bases and J by 6 bases, with 8 bases of the junction left unmatched. CDR1 MDHEN and CDR2 SYDVKM come from the germline V gene.

CDR3 in amino acids: CASSLAPGLAVYEQYF. The CDR3 DNA is TGCGCCAGCAGCCTGGCTCCGGGACTAGCGGTCTACGAGCAGTACTTC. This chain uses TRBV5-1 with TRBJ2-7; TRBD2 matches 11 bases. The germline gives CDR1 SGHRS, CDR2 YFSETQ. Germline trimming cut 4 bases from V and 3 bases from J; bases unmatched to any gene: 9. The CDR3 is 16 amino acids.

This chain uses TRBV15 with TRBJ2-7, with 8 bases identical to TRBD1. From germline, CDR1 is LNHNV and CDR2 YYDKDF (reference sequence). The CDR3 totals 15 residues. V lost 11 bases, J lost 5 bases, and 17 bases stayed unmatched. The CDR3 nucleotides read TGTGCCGTAGGGCTAGCAGGACAGGGTCTGCACGAGCAGTACTTC. This encodes CAVGLAGQGLHEQYF.

V and J are TRBV7-9 and TRBJ2-1; a weak D match, TRBD2 (6 bases). Germline values: CDR1 SEHNR, CDR2 FQNEAQ (reference sequence). Trimming took off 7 bases at V and 2 bases at J, with 12 bases between the two ends. CDR3 length: 14 amino acids. The CDR3 DNA sequence: TGTGCCAGCACGAATCCTAGCGCCTACAATGAGCAGTTCTTC. The encoded protein is CASTNPSAYNEQFF.

The chain joins TRBV28 to TRBJ1-4; D perhaps matches TRBD1 (5 bases). CDR3 size: 13 residues. The ends were cut back, 4 bases at V and 12 bases at J, with 15 bases in the middle. Looked up from germline, CDR1 is MDHEN and CDR2 is SYDVKM. CDR3 loop: CASSSGAEGELFF. In DNA, the CDR3 is TGTGCCAGCAGTTCCGGGGCAGAAGGAGAACTGTTTTTT.

The genes are TRBV6-1 and TRBJ1-5; D perhaps matches TRBD1 (6 bases). Trimming left V 7 bases short and J 7 bases short, with 14 bases between. This CDR3 contains 13 residues. Germline CDR1 MNHNS, CDR2 SASEGT. The CDR3 bases are TGTGCCAGCATGGGGCAGGGGTACCAGCCCCAGCATTTT. This sequence encodes CASMGQGYQPQHF.

The chain links TRBV11-2 to TRBJ2-1, with 9 bases that match TRBD2. Germline CDR1 is SGHAT and CDR2 is FQNNGV. The CDR3 is 17 residues long. V shed 5 bases, J shed 4 bases, and the junction held 12 bases outside the gene matches. CDR3 bases: TGTGCCAGCAGCCCAAGGACTAGCGCGCCTGGATACAATGAGCAGTTCTTC. Amino acids: CASSPRTSAPGYNEQFF.

In this sample, this clone turned up once. The CDR3 region has the DNA TGTGCCAGCAGTTTAATAGGGGACAGGGGCAATCAGCCCCAGCATTTT. Residues: CASSLIGDRGNQPQHF. The gene calls are TRBV28 and TRBJ1-5; TRBD1 matches 9 bases. Germline V gene lookup returns CDR1 MDHEN and CDR2 SYDVKM. The CDR3 is 16 amino acids. Losses at the gene ends were 2 bases for V and 2 bases for J; bases not matched to a gene: 4.

The rearrangement joins TRBV28 to TRBJ2-3, with D hard to call. The CDR3 is made up of 13 amino acids. V was pared by 3 bases and J by 2 bases, with 6 bases between. CDR1 and CDR2 from the germline V gene are MDHEN and SYDVKM. In DNA form, the CDR3 reads TGTGCCAGCAGTTTCGACCACACAGATACGCAGTATTTT. Translation: CASSFDHTDTQYF.

This clone turned up a few times. The chain uses TRBV4-3 and TRBJ2-6; perhaps TRBD2 as D (5 bases). V dropped 2 bases and J dropped 0 bases, with 14 bases sitting between them. The CDR3 has 18 residues. Germline V gene lookup returns CDR1 LGHNA and CDR2 YSLEER. The CDR3 is CASSQRTEANSGANVLTF. CDR3 DNA sequence: TGCGCCAGCAGCCAAAGGACGGAGGCAAACTCTGGGGCCAACGTCCTGACTTTC.

On this clone itself: A read error may produce the germline difference seen at one junction end. The rearrangement uses TRBV19 and TRBJ2-3; D uncertain. Germline lookup yields CDR1 LNHDA and CDR2 SQIVND (reference sequence). The CDR3 is 10 residues long. The CDR3 region is CASSLDTQYF. In DNA, the CDR3 is TGTGCCAGTAGTCTAGATACGCAGTATTTT. The variable domain in full, completed from reference TRBV19 and TRBJ2-3, reads DGGITQSPKYLFRKEGQNVTLSCEQNLNHDAMYWYRQDPGQGLRLIYYSQIVNDFQKGDIAEGYSVSREKKESFPLTVTSAQKNPTAFYLCASSLDTQYFGPGTRLTVL.

The rearrangement uses TRBV7-9 and TRBJ1-2, with a tentative D call TRBD1 (5 bases). The ends were cut back, 5 bases at V and 5 bases at J, with 18 bases in the middle. The CDR3 is made up of 15 amino acids. Germline assignment: CDR1 SEHNR and CDR2 FQNEAQ (reference sequence). This CDR3 is CASSPDSSDPYGYTF. The CDR3 DNA sequence: TGTGCCAGCAGCCCCGACAGTTCCGACCCGTATGGCTACACCTTC.

The rearrangement links TRBV27 to TRBJ2-2; D is perhaps TRBD1 or TRBD2 (5 bases each). This CDR3 contains 15 residues. V dropped 6 bases and J dropped 1 base, with 12 bases sitting between them. The germline gives CDR1 MNHEY, CDR2 SMNVEV (reference sequence). Written as DNA, the CDR3 is TGTGCCAGCAGAACGGGAAGGGGGAACACCGGGGAGCTGTTTTTT. The encoded protein is CASRTGRGNTGELFF.

The rearrangement joins TRBV19 to TRBJ2-2; D possibly corresponds to TRBD1 (6 bases). CDR1 and CDR2 (germline): LNHDA, SQIVND (reference sequence). The V gene lost 5 bases and the J gene lost 5 bases, with 24 bases spanning the gap. The CDR3 is 18 residues long. This chain's CDR3 is CASSPDNLQGMRTGELFF. DNA for the CDR3: TGTGCCAGTAGTCCCGACAACCTCCAGGGGATGAGAACCGGGGAGCTGTTTTTT.

The J gene is TRBJ2-2, the V gene TRBV10-3; unclear D gene. Germline V CDR1 and CDR2: ENHRY, SYGVKD. Trimming pared 7 bases from V and 3 bases from J, leaving 9 bases between. This CDR3 is 13 amino acids long. The CDR3 is CAIKDRDTGELFF. The CDR3 bases are TGTGCCATCAAGGACCGAGACACCGGGGAGCTGTTTTTT.

V is TRBV11-2 and J is TRBJ1-2; D not certain. V was pared by 1 base and J by 4 bases, with 10 bases between. This CDR3 is built from 14 residues. Looked up from germline, CDR1 is SGHAT and CDR2 is FQNNGV. CDR3 in amino acids: CASSLVGGFYGYTF. The DNA of the CDR3 is TGTGCCAGCAGCTTAGTCGGCGGTTTCTATGGCTACACCTTC.

The V call is TRBV2, the J call TRBJ2-7; TRBD1 matches 7 bases. From germline, CDR1 is SNHLY and CDR2 FYNNEI. This CDR3 has 14 amino acids. Trimming took 7 bases from V and 4 from J; bases not matched to a gene: 10. In DNA form, the CDR3 reads TGTGCCAGCATTTCACCGGGACAGAAATACGAGCAGTACTTC. It is translated as CASISPGQKYEQYF.

The CDR3 loop is CASSVKADSGNTIYF. CDR3 coding DNA: TGTGCCAGCAGTGTTAAGGCCGACTCTGGAAACACCATATATTTT. The V call is TRBV7-2, the J call TRBJ1-3; the D is unclear. The CDR3 is 15 amino acids. Trimming took 6 bases from V and 0 from J, leaving 12 bases between them. Germline V gene data show CDR1 as SGHTA and CDR2 as FQGNSA.

In regard to this clone: The sample holds other DNA sequences that translate to the same CDR3. The genes are TRBV4-1 and TRBJ1-5, with 10 bases identical to TRBD1. This CDR3 is built from 15 residues. Germline-derived CDR1 and CDR2 are MGHRA and YSYEKL. V lost 1 base, J lost 4 bases, and 1 base stayed unmatched. This CDR3 reads CASSQGQGANQPQHF. Here the CDR3 DNA reads TGCGCCAGCAGCCAAGGACAGGGGGCTAATCAGCCCCAGCATTTT.

The V gene is TRBV4-2, the J gene TRBJ2-1, with D unresolved. This CDR3 contains 15 residues. CDR1 and CDR2 from the germline V gene are LGHNA and YNFKEQ. The V end lost 4 bases, the J end lost 0 bases, and 10 bases lay between the germline ends. CDR3 residues: CASSPPTTSYNEQFF. CDR3 in DNA: TGTGCCAGCAGCCCTCCCACAACCTCCTACAATGAGCAGTTCTTC.

The count of this clone is one. The chain combines TRBV27 with TRBJ1-5; unclear D gene. Germline CDR1 reads MNHEY; CDR2 reads SMNVEV (reference sequence). The germline V and J ends were trimmed by 4 bases and 6 bases, with 13 bases remaining between them. This CDR3 is 14 amino acids long. CDR3 in DNA: TGTGCCAGCAGTTCCCTCGGGTTGGGTCAGCCCCAGCATTTT. It encodes CASSSLGLGQPQHF.